This passage covers 32 T cell receptor beta chains from one sample sequenced in a study of blood T cell repertoires in COVID-19. Generated by immunoSEQ multiplex PCR, the TCRdb table keeps only in-frame clones and is missing some. The table records over 350,000 clones, 70% to 90% of them present only once. The material sequenced was PBMCs or T cells enriched from blood (not recorded which). These receptors were collected from a woman younger than 35 with acute COVID-19.

The chain has TRBV5-1 and TRBJ1-2; TRBD1 matches at 8 bases. Germline CDR1 SGHRS, CDR2 YFSETQ. This CDR3 is built from 13 residues. V was pared by 4 bases and J by 6 bases, with 5 bases of the junction left unmatched. The CDR3 bases are TGCGCCAGCAGCGCCGGACAGGGAGATGGCTACACCTTC. The encoded protein is CASSAGQGDGYTF.

The chain couples TRBV2 to TRBJ2-1; a possible D gene is TRBD2 (5 bases). CDR3 length: 13 residues. Trimming shortened V by 3 bases and J by 3 bases, and 6 bases separated the two germline ends. Looked up from germline, CDR1 is SNHLY and CDR2 is FYNNEI. The CDR3 spells CASSERVYNEQFF. The CDR3 coding sequence is TGTGCCAGCAGTGAGAGGGTCTACAATGAGCAGTTCTTC.

The chain is built from TRBV20-1 and TRBJ1-2, with TRBD1 matching over 7 bases. Germline trimming cut 3 bases from V and 6 bases from J; bases unmatched to any gene: 1. The CDR3 runs to 11 residues. CDR1 and CDR2 (germline): DFQATT, SNEGSKA (reference sequence). As DNA, the CDR3 is TGCAGTGCTAGCGACAGGGATGGCTACACCTTC. Translated, it gives CSASDRDGYTF.

The chain has TRBV6-5 and TRBJ1-2; D is undetermined. The V and J ends lost 7 bases and 8 bases respectively, with 8 bases between them. This CDR3 comprises 10 residues. Looked up from germline, CDR1 is MNHEY and CDR2 is SVGAGI. The CDR3 DNA reads as TGTGCCAGCACCCTTGAGGGCTACACCTTC. This translates into CASTLEGYTF.

The chain couples TRBV6-1 to TRBJ1-1; 8 nucleotides line up with TRBD1. J was trimmed by 6 bases and V by 1 base; bases with no gene match: 7. The CDR3 runs to 15 residues. Looked up from germline, CDR1 is MNHNS and CDR2 is SASEGT. The CDR3 coding sequence is TGTGCCAGCAGTGAAGGGGGAGACAGGGGCTCTGAAGCTTTCTTT. It yields the protein CASSEGGDRGSEAFF.

The rearrangement joins TRBV7-8 to TRBJ2-5, with D tentatively TRBD1 (6 bases). The CDR3 has 13 residues. Looked up from germline, CDR1 is SGHVS and CDR2 is FQNEAQ. The V end was cut by 5 bases, the J end by 3 bases, with 10 bases between. Here the CDR3 reads CASSPGQKETQYF. Here the CDR3 DNA reads TGTGCCAGCAGCCCCGGACAGAAAGAGACCCAGTACTTC.

V usage is TRBV18 and J usage is TRBJ2-3, with TRBD1 matching over 8 bases. CDR1 and CDR2 from the germline V gene are KGHSH and LQKENI. The CDR3 is made up of 17 amino acids. V lost 1 base, J lost 5 bases, and 11 bases stayed unmatched. The CDR3 protein is CASSPLWTGPFKDTQYF. DNA for the CDR3: TGTGCCAGCTCACCACTATGGACAGGGCCTTTTAAAGATACGCAGTATTTT.

This clone was seen once. The chain combines TRBV19 with TRBJ1-3; a weak D match, TRBD1 (5 bases). Germline CDR1 LNHDA, CDR2 SQIVND (reference sequence). The CDR3 totals 16 residues. The ends were cut back, 1 base at V and 0 bases at J, with 10 bases in the middle. The CDR3 sequence: CASSIAWGGSGNTIYF. DNA of the CDR3: TGTGCCAGTAGTATAGCCTGGGGGGGCTCTGGAAACACCATATATTTT.

V usage is TRBV30 and J usage is TRBJ2-7; 14 positions agree with TRBD2. V lost 0 bases and J lost 4; bases outside the gene matches: 8. The CDR3 spans 17 residues. Germline V lookup: CDR1 GTSNPN, CDR2 SVGIG (reference sequence). CDR3 protein: CAWSVPGTSGRRYEQYF. In nucleotides, the CDR3 is TGTGCCTGGAGTGTACCCGGGACTAGCGGGAGAAGATACGAGCAGTACTTC.

Turning to this clone: The same CDR3 arises from other DNA sequences in this sample as well. This rearrangement joins TRBV3-1 (or the pseudogene TRBV3-2) to TRBJ2-7; 11 positions agree with TRBD1. V gave up 1 base and J gave up 3 bases; unmatched junction bases: 2. The germline CDR1 and CDR2 sequences are LGHDT and YNNKEL (reference sequence). The length of the CDR3 is 15 residues. CDR3 protein: CASSQGTGGIYEQYF. The CDR3 nucleotides are TGTGCCAGCAGCCAAGGGACAGGGGGCATCTACGAGCAGTACTTC.

The chain joins TRBV27 to TRBJ1-2; TRBD1 aligns across 8 bases. V lost 3 bases to trimming and J lost 7 bases; unmatched junction nucleotides: 7. CDR3 size: 14 residues. Germline V gene lookup returns CDR1 MNHEY and CDR2 SMNVEV (reference sequence). The CDR3 protein is CASSFLQGGTGYTF. The DNA for the CDR3 is TGTGCCAGCAGTTTTTTACAGGGGGGCACTGGCTACACCTTC.

V usage is TRBV28 and J usage is TRBJ1-2, with D tentatively TRBD1 (6 bases). V gave up 2 bases and J gave up 8 bases, with 9 bases separating them. From germline, CDR1 is MDHEN and CDR2 SYDVKM. The CDR3 contains 12 residues. The CDR3 DNA follows: TGTGCCAGCAGTTTAAGGGGGAGCGGCTACACCTTC. Encoded protein: CASSLRGSGYTF.

The chain is built from TRBV29-1 and TRBJ2-3; 8 bases agree with TRBD2. Germline lookup yields CDR1 SQVTM and CDR2 ANQGSEA. The trim removed 1 base at V and 6 bases at J, leaving 9 bases unmatched. The CDR3 consists of 15 residues. CDR3 sequence (DNA): TGCAGCGTTGAAGGTGCCGGGGGGGTGGTGGATACGCAGTATTTT. It codes for CSVEGAGGVVDTQYF.

This rearrangement joins TRBV18 to TRBJ1-2, with 8 bases aligning to TRBD1. The trim removed 3 bases at V and 7 bases at J, leaving 16 bases unmatched. Germline V lookup: CDR1 KGHSH, CDR2 LQKENI. This CDR3 comprises 17 residues. In DNA form, the CDR3 reads TGTGCCAGCTCACCCCGGACAGGGAAGGACTTCACAGCTGGCTACACCTTC. Translation gives CASSPRTGKDFTAGYTF.

The genes are TRBV5-6 and TRBJ1-5; D gene unclear. Trimming shortened V by 0 bases and J by 9 bases, and 10 bases separated the two germline ends. The CDR3 extends over 13 amino acids. CDR1 and CDR2 from the germline V gene are SGHDT and YYEEEE. The CDR3 DNA reads TGTGCCAGCAGCTTGGCAGTACGGGGGCCCCAGCATTTT. Its protein is CASSLAVRGPQHF.

This clone occurred once. The CDR3 DNA is TGTGCCAGCAGTGAAGAACAGGGGTTCGCCAATGAGCAGTTCTTC. Its protein product is CASSEEQGFANEQFF. The chain couples TRBV6-1 to TRBJ2-1; 7 bases align to TRBD1. The CDR3 has 15 residues. In germline, CDR1 is MNHNS, CDR2 SASEGT. After removal of 1 base from V and 6 bases from J, the junction contained 6 bases not matched to a gene.

This clone was counted only a few times. The chain links TRBV6-1 to TRBJ1-4; TRBD1 matches 9 bases. Germline V gene sequence: CDR1 MNHNS, CDR2 SASEGT. V lost 1 base and J lost 8; bases outside the gene matches: 8. This CDR3 is 16 amino acids long. CDR3 residues: CASSEERGQGGEKLFF. Written as DNA, the CDR3 is TGTGCCAGCAGTGAAGAACGGGGACAGGGCGGCGAAAAACTGTTTTTT.

CDR3 sequence reads: CASSVDPGGDYGYTF. The CDR3, as DNA: TGTGCCAGCAGCGTAGACCCGGGAGGGGACTATGGCTACACCTTC. The V and J genes are TRBV9 and TRBJ1-2; possibly TRBD1 for D (5 bases). Germline V lookup: CDR1 SGDLS, CDR2 YYNGEE. The CDR3 spans 15 residues. The V and J ends lost 0 bases and 3 bases respectively, with 12 bases between them.

This clone was counted once. The V gene is TRBV5-6, the J gene TRBJ1-2, with 8 bases matching TRBD1. Per germline, CDR1 SGHDT and CDR2 YYEEEE. The CDR3 spans 14 residues. The J segment lost 5 bases and the V segment lost 4 bases, leaving 7 bases of the junction unmatched. The CDR3 DNA follows: TGTGCCAGCAGCCGAAAACAGGGGGGGTATGGCTACACCTTC. This gives the protein CASSRKQGGYGYTF.

The chain combines TRBV24-1 with TRBJ1-4; TRBD1 aligns across 7 bases. CDR1 is KGHDR, CDR2 SFDVKD, per germline. V shed 1 base, J shed 7 bases, and the junction held 5 bases outside the gene matches. The CDR3 loop spans 15 amino acids. The CDR3 sequence: CATSDFKGAGEKLFF. CDR3 DNA sequence: TGTGCCACCAGTGATTTTAAGGGGGCAGGTGAAAAACTGTTTTTT.

The gene calls are TRBV3-1 (or the pseudogene TRBV3-2) and TRBJ2-2; TRBD2 agrees at 7 bases. J was trimmed by 4 bases and V by 6 bases; bases with no gene match: 5. The CDR3 extends over 14 amino acids. The germline V gene encodes CDR1 LGHDT and CDR2 YNNKEL (reference sequence). The CDR3 DNA is TGTGCCAGCAGGACGGGAGGTACCACCGGGGAGCTGTTTTTT. Translated, it gives CASRTGGTTGELFF.

This rearrangement joins TRBV5-1 to TRBJ2-7; 9 bases map to TRBD1. Per the germline V gene, CDR1 is SGHRS and CDR2 is YFSETQ. CDR3 length equals 20 residues. V was clipped by 3 bases and J by 3 bases; unmatched bases: 22. CDR3 nucleotides: TGCGCCAGCAGCTCCCCACCGGGACAGGGAAGCGGGCGAAGGTACTACGAGCAGTACTTC. Its translation: CASSSPPGQGSGRRYYEQYF.

This chain links TRBV7-8 with TRBJ1-2; 8 nucleotides agree with TRBD1. V lost 1 base to trimming and J lost 4 bases; unmatched junction nucleotides: 8. The CDR3 is 16 amino acids. Per the germline V gene, CDR1 is SGHVS and CDR2 is FQNEAQ. The CDR3 DNA is TGTGCCAGCAGCTTAGGGCGAACAGGGGGTGGCTATGGCTACACCTTC. Encoded protein: CASSLGRTGGGYGYTF.

J is TRBJ2-7 and V is TRBV29-1; 7 bases match TRBD1. Germline V gene data show CDR1 as SQVTM and CDR2 as ANQGSEA. The CDR3 is made up of 13 amino acids. The trim removed 3 bases at V and 1 base at J, leaving 3 bases unmatched. Here the CDR3 reads CSVETGTSYEQYF. The DNA for the CDR3 is TGCAGCGTTGAGACAGGGACGTCCTACGAGCAGTACTTC.

The rearrangement links TRBV29-1 to TRBJ1-1, with TRBD1 identical over 11 bases. The junction had 3 bases not matched to a gene; V was cut back by 5 bases and J by 1 base. CDR1 is SQVTM and CDR2 is ANQGSEA in the germline V gene. The CDR3 length is 14 residues. The CDR3 is CSVRGQGANTEAFF. The CDR3 coding sequence is TGCAGCGTTCGTGGACAGGGGGCGAACACTGAAGCTTTCTTT.

This chain links TRBV10-3 with TRBJ2-1, with 11 bases that match TRBD1. With 6 bases clipped from V and 9 bases from J, the junction kept 4 bases outside the gene matches. CDR1 and CDR2 from the germline V gene are ENHRY and SYGVKD. There are 13 residues in the CDR3. The CDR3 is CAISPGQGGEQFF. CDR3 sequence (DNA): TGTGCCATCAGCCCGGGACAGGGGGGTGAGCAGTTCTTC.

In its sample, this clone was seen many times. At the DNA level, this CDR3 is encoded by other sequences in the same sample as well. The rearrangement uses TRBV28 and TRBJ1-6; 7 nucleotides line up with TRBD1. Germline CDR1 reads MDHEN; CDR2 reads SYDVKM. Losses at the gene ends were 5 bases for V and 8 bases for J; bases not matched to a gene: 12. CDR3 length: 16 amino acids. CDR3 amino acids: CASSSSTGLRDSPLHF. CDR3 nucleotides: TGTGCCAGCAGTAGCTCGACAGGGCTTAGGGATTCACCCCTCCACTTT.

This clone came up once. The chain is built from TRBV12-3 or TRBV12-4 and TRBJ2-1, with 11 bases fitting TRBD1. This CDR3 is built from 13 residues. V was pared by 9 bases and J by 9 bases, with 7 bases of the junction left unmatched. The CDR3 here is CASRDRGRGEQFF. DNA of the CDR3: TGTGCCAGTAGGGACAGGGGGAGAGGTGAGCAGTTCTTC.

This chain connects TRBV2 to TRBJ1-1, with a weak D call TRBD1 (6 bases). Trimming took off 6 bases at V and 7 bases at J, with 12 bases between the two ends. From germline, CDR1 is SNHLY and CDR2 FYNNEI. The CDR3 consists of 12 residues. Here the CDR3 DNA reads TGTGCCAGCAGCCAGGGGCCGCGTGAAGCTTTCTTT. Translated, it gives CASSQGPREAFF.

The J gene is TRBJ2-2, the V gene TRBV10-2; TRBD2 might be the D (6 bases). This CDR3 contains 12 residues. Looked up from germline, CDR1 is WSHSY and CDR2 is SAAADI. Trimming took 6 bases from V and 5 from J, leaving 7 bases between them. The DNA of the CDR3 is TGCGCCAGCAGCCGGGAGACCGGGGAGCTGTTTTTT. Encoded protein: CASSRETGELFF.

V usage is TRBV6-2 or TRBV6-3 and J usage is TRBJ2-2, with a weak D call TRBD2 (6 bases). Trimming took 5 bases from V and 5 from J, leaving 9 bases between them. This CDR3 spans 13 amino acids. Germline values: CDR1 MNHEY, CDR2 SVGEGT. The CDR3 loop is CASSAGRTGELFF. The CDR3 DNA follows: TGTGCCAGCAGTGCGGGGAGGACCGGGGAGCTGTTTTTT.

The rearrangement links TRBV19 to TRBJ1-6; D is possibly TRBD1 (6 bases). Trimming took off 4 bases at V and 7 bases at J, with 14 bases between the two ends. The V gene's germline CDR1 is LNHDA and CDR2 SQIVND (reference sequence). This CDR3 has 15 amino acids. In DNA form, the CDR3 reads TGTGCCAGTAGTAGGGACATGCGGAGCAATTCACCCCTCCACTTT. It translates to CASSRDMRSNSPLHF.